Listed below are T cell receptor beta chains from one sample, sequenced in a study of lymphopenia after photon versus proton radiotherapy. Assay used: immunoSEQ multiplex PCR; TCRdb lists only in-frame clones, some missing. Altogether fewer than 45,000 clones are present, around 83% being singletons, with the ten largest covering 10%. The sample in question was peripheral blood, obtained from a patient treated with proton-based radiotherapy. Receptors originate from a woman between 70 and 85 years old with pancreatic cancer. Some clones in this sample may be carry-over from other donors' samples. Both conserved end residues are part of each CDR3. D genes are given only for firm matches. Not all rows give a size; the values are once, few, many and, for expanded clones, a class.

TRBV7-3	NA	NA	TRBJ2-1	CASTKGASGNNEQFF	TGTGCCAGCACAAAGGGGGCTAGCGGAAACAATGAGCAGTTCTTC
TRBV7-9	NA	TRBD1	TRBJ1-5	CASSLGDREQPQHF	TGTGCCAGCAGCTTAGGAGACAGGGAACAGCCCCAGCATTTT
TRBV29-1	NA	NA	TRBJ1-3	CSVEQGSGNTIYF	TGCAGCGTTGAACAGGGCTCTGGAAACACCATATATTTT
TRBV6-4	NA	NA	TRBJ1-5	CASSDGNQPQHF	TGTGCCAGCAGTGACGGTAATCAGCCCCAGCATTTT
TRBV6-6	NA	TRBD2	TRBJ2-5	CASSPGLDKTQYF	TGTGCCAGCAGTCCGGGACTAGATAAGACCCAGTACTTC
TRBV5-6	once	NA	TRBJ1-2	CASSLPSGTGGYTF	TGTGCCAGCAGCTTACCCTCCGGGACTGGAGGCTACACCTTC
TRBV6-5	NA	NA	TRBJ2-7	CASRSRVYEQYF	TGTGCCAGTCGATCCAGGGTGTACGAGCAGTACTTC
TRBV27	NA	NA	TRBJ1-3	CASSPTTREPGNTIYF	TGTGCCAGCAGTCCTACAACCAGGGAACCTGGAAACACCATATATTTT
TRBV10-1	NA	NA	TRBJ2-7	CASSDGDVSSYEQYF	TGCGCCAGCAGTGACGGAGACGTGAGCTCCTACGAGCAGTACTTC
TRBV28	NA	NA	TRBJ1-1	CASMQTMNTEAFF	TGTGCCAGCATGCAGACGATGAACACTGAAGCTTTCTTT
TRBV6-6	NA	TRBD1	TRBJ2-5	CASSSQGGQETQYF	TGTGCCAGCAGTTCACAGGGGGGCCAAGAGACCCAGTACTTC
TRBV5-1	NA	NA	TRBJ1-6	CASSLGPSAGNSPLHF	TGCGCCAGCAGCTTGGGACCTTCCGCGGGGAATTCACCCCTCCACTTT
TRBV5-1	NA	TRBD2	TRBJ2-1	CASSLGLAENNEQFF	TGCGCCAGCAGCTTGGGACTAGCGGAAAACAATGAGCAGTTCTTC
TRBV15	once	NA	TRBJ1-4	CATSREGGATNEKLFF	TGTGCCACCAGCAGAGAGGGGGGAGCAACTAATGAAAAACTGTTTTTT
TRBV4-2	NA	TRBD2	TRBJ2-1	CASSEGTSGDNEQFF	TGTGCCAGCAGCGAGGGGACTAGCGGGGACAATGAGCAGTTCTTC
TRBV5-1	NA	NA	TRBJ2-7	CASSLEVSRYEQYF	TGCGCCAGCAGCTTGGAAGTGTCGCGGTACGAGCAGTACTTC
TRBV18	few	NA	TRBJ1-6	CASSPGFDSPLHF	TGTGCCAGCTCACCCGGGTTCGATTCACCCCTCCACTTT
TRBV19	NA	TRBD1	TRBJ2-2	CASSTRQGFSGELFF	TGTGCCAGTAGTACACGACAGGGGTTCTCCGGGGAGCTGTTTTTT
TRBV6-1	NA	NA	TRBJ2-7	CASSFGRFYEQYF	TGTGCCAGCAGTTTCGGGAGATTCTACGAGCAGTACTTC
TRBV10-1	NA	NA	TRBJ2-1	CASSDPLGEQFF	TGCGCCAGCAGTGACCCTCTGGGGGAGCAGTTCTTC
TRBV11-2	NA	TRBD2	TRBJ2-3	CASRLAGITDTQYF	TGTGCCAGCAGACTAGCGGGAATCACAGATACGCAGTATTTT
TRBV6-4	NA	NA	TRBJ2-3	CASSEYLNTDTQYF	TGCGCCAGCAGTGAATACCTAAACACAGATACGCAGTATTTT
TRBV2	NA	TRBD1	TRBJ2-1	CASSLEGAEYNEQFF	TGTGCCAGCAGCCTAGAGGGGGCGGAATACAATGAGCAGTTCTTC
TRBV10-3	NA	TRBD2	TRBJ2-7	CAISEPRATSGVDEQYF	TGTGCCATCAGTGAGCCAAGGGCGACTAGCGGGGTAGACGAGCAGTACTTC